Listed below are T cell receptor beta chains from one sample, sequenced in a study of cytomegalovirus exposure and HLA in healthy donors. Sequencing was performed with immunoSEQ multiplex PCR; in TCRdb, only in-frame clones are kept and a portion is missing. Here the sample spans around 150,000 clones, approximately 82% being singletons. The sample consisted of PBMCs. Source of these receptors: a man aged 45-65 years in good health and CMV-seropositive. Both conserved end residues are part of each CDR3. Fields, in order: D gene, V gene, J gene, clone size, CDR3 DNA, CDR3 protein. The D gene is left open where the match is weak. Clone size is given for some rows only: seen once, a few or many times, or a class if the clone is expanded.

NA,TRBV7-6,TRBJ2-5,NA,TGTGCCAGCGGGACTGACGAACAAGAGACCCAGTACTTC,CASGTDEQETQYF
NA,TRBV19,TRBJ1-3,NA,TGTGCCAGTAGTATCAATCCGGGGGGTGGAAACACCATATATTTT,CASSINPGGGNTIYF
TRBD2,TRBV6-1,TRBJ2-5,NA,TGTGCCAGCAGCCTCGGGGGCGGGGGGGCAGAGACCCAGTACTTC,CASSLGGGGAETQYF
NA,TRBV6-1,TRBJ2-1,NA,TGTGCCAGCAGCGTAACAGGGTCCCCCTACAATGAGCAGTTCTTC,CASSVTGSPYNEQFF
TRBD1,TRBV11-2,TRBJ1-3,NA,TGTGCCAGCAGCCATAGTGACAGGGGGTTTTCTGGAAACACCATATATTTT,CASSHSDRGFSGNTIYF
TRBD1,TRBV7-6,TRBJ2-1,NA,TGTGCCAGCAGCTCCGGGACAGCCGCCTACAATGAGCAGTTCTTC,CASSSGTAAYNEQFF
NA,TRBV28,TRBJ1-2,NA,TGTGCCAGCAGTTTATCAGGGCGAGATGGCTACACCTTC,CASSLSGRDGYTF
NA,TRBV29-1,TRBJ2-2,NA,TGCAGCGCGCGGGCCTCGAACACCGGGGAGCTGTTTTTT,CSARASNTGELFF
NA,TRBV20-1,TRBJ2-3,NA,TGCAGTGCTAGGCGAAGCGATACGCAGTATTTT,CSARRSDTQYF
NA,TRBV29-1,TRBJ1-1,NA,TGCAGCGTTGAGGTCGGGGAAACTGAAGCTTTCTTT,CSVEVGETEAFF
TRBD1,TRBV12-5,TRBJ1-3,NA,TGTGCTAGTGGTTTGGTACATGAGGGGGCCAGGGGAAACACCATATATTTT,CASGLVHEGARGNTIYF
NA,TRBV6-1,TRBJ2-7,once,TGTGCCAGCAGTGAAGCGGCCACCCACTACGAGCAGTACTTC,CASSEAATHYEQYF
NA,TRBV6-6,TRBJ1-1,NA,TGTGCCAGCAGTTCCGCAGGGGTCGGCACTGAAGCTTTCTTT,CASSSAGVGTEAFF
TRBD1,TRBV19,TRBJ1-2,NA,TGTGCCAGTAGTGAGACAGGGGACTATGGCTACACCTTC,CASSETGDYGYTF
TRBD1,TRBV5-1,TRBJ1-1,NA,TGCGCCAGCAGCTTGGCCCCGCAGGGGGCGCGGGACACTGAAGCTTTCTTT,CASSLAPQGARDTEAFF
TRBD1,TRBV19,TRBJ1-1,NA,TGTGCCAGTAGTACCTTGACAGGGTACAACACTGAAGCTTTCTTT,CASSTLTGYNTEAFF
NA,TRBV18,TRBJ1-2,NA,TGTGCCAGCTCACCATCCCGGGACTGGAACTATGGCTACACCTTC,CASSPSRDWNYGYTF
TRBD2,TRBV29-1,TRBJ2-2,NA,TGCGGGACTAGCGGGGGGATAAACACCGGGGAGCTGTTTTTT,CGTSGGINTGELFF
TRBD1,TRBV19,TRBJ1-4,few,TGTGCCAGTAGTATCGGGACAGTGAGTAATGAAAAACTGTTTTTT,CASSIGTVSNEKLFF
TRBD2,TRBV5-1,TRBJ2-1,NA,TGCGCCAGCAGCTTGGGGTCTAGCGGCTACAATGAGCAGTTCTTC,CASSLGSSGYNEQFF
NA,TRBV6-1,TRBJ2-1,NA,TGTGCCAGCAGTGAAGCCCCCACACCAGGGAAAGAGCAGTTCTTC,CASSEAPTPGKEQFF
TRBD1,TRBV2,TRBJ1-2,NA,TGTGCCAGCAGTGCCGGACAGGGTGTCGGTGGCTACACCTTC,CASSAGQGVGGYTF
NA,TRBV5-8,TRBJ1-4,NA,TGTGCCAGCAGCTTAGGCGCCGGGACTAAGAGTGAAAAACTGTTTTTT,CASSLGAGTKSEKLFF
TRBD1,TRBV7-9,TRBJ2-3,NA,TGTGCCAGCAGCTGGGGGGGACAGGGGACAGATACGCAGTATTTT,CASSWGGQGTDTQYF
NA,TRBV5-4,TRBJ1-1,NA,TGTGCCAGCAGCTTTGGCCAATGGGGGGACACTGAAGCTTTCTTT,CASSFGQWGDTEAFF
TRBD2,TRBV11-3,TRBJ2-1,few,TGTGCCAGCAGCCCTCGACGCGGGGGTTCCTACAATGAGCAGTTCTTC,CASSPRRGGSYNEQFF
NA,TRBV20-1,TRBJ2-2,NA,TGCAGTGCCCCCGAGAACGGGGAGCTGTTTTTT,CSAPENGELFF
NA,TRBV29-1,TRBJ2-2,NA,TGCAGCGTCCCGACAGGGACTAGGGCCGGGGAGCTGTTTTTT,CSVPTGTRAGELFF
TRBD1,TRBV6-1,TRBJ2-7,NA,TGTGCCAGCAGTGCCTGGACAGGCTCTAGCTACGAGCAGTACTTC,CASSAWTGSSYEQYF
NA,TRBV6-5,TRBJ2-6,NA,TGTGCCAGCAGTTACGGTTTTAGCTCTGGGGCCAACGTCCTGACTTTC,CASSYGFSSGANVLTF
TRBD1,TRBV4-2,TRBJ1-4,NA,TGTGCCAGCAGCCAAGCGGGGGACAGAACTAATGAAAAACTGTTTTTT,CASSQAGDRTNEKLFF
TRBD2,TRBV2,TRBJ2-1,NA,TGTGCCAGCACCCCCTCGGGACTAGCGGGGGGGCTTATAAATGAGCAGTTCTTC,CASTPSGLAGGLINEQFF
TRBD1,TRBV5-1,TRBJ2-6,NA,TGCGCCAGCAGCTTGGAAGGACAGGGGGCGCGAAATACTGGGGCCAACGTCCTGACTTTC,CASSLEGQGARNTGANVLTF
TRBD1,TRBV6-1,TRBJ1-5,NA,TGTGCCAGCAGCGCAGGGGGTAGAGGGCAGCCCCAGCATTTT,CASSAGGRGQPQHF
NA,TRBV6-4,TRBJ1-2,NA,TGTGCCAGCAGTGGGGGCGCGAGTGGCTACACCTTC,CASSGGASGYTF
TRBD2,TRBV5-1,TRBJ2-3,NA,TGCGCCAGCAGCGGGCGGGGGGGCTCAGATACGCAGTATTTT,CASSGRGGSDTQYF
TRBD2,TRBV19,TRBJ2-5,NA,TGTGCCAGTAGTAGGGGACTAGCTACGACGGAGACCCAGTACTTC,CASSRGLATTETQYF
TRBD2,TRBV7-6,TRBJ2-3,few,TGTGCCAGCAGTTCACGGACTAGGACAGATACGCAGTATTTT,CASSSRTRTDTQYF
NA,TRBV12-5,TRBJ1-1,NA,TGTGCTAGTGCAAAAGGGGGGGGCACTGAAGCTTTCTTT,CASAKGGGTEAFF
NA,TRBV5-1,TRBJ1-2,NA,TGCGCCAGCAGCTTGTTCCAGGCCCAGGACTATGGCTACACCTTC,CASSLFQAQDYGYTF
NA,TRBV2,TRBJ2-5,NA,TGTGCCAGCAGCGCAGGGCCCCAAGAGACCCAGTACTTC,CASSAGPQETQYF
TRBD2,TRBV6-6,TRBJ2-1,NA,TGTGCCAGCAGACCGCCGACTAGCGGACGATACAATGAGCAGTTCTTC,CASRPPTSGRYNEQFF
NA,TRBV27,TRBJ1-5,NA,TGTGCCAGCAGTTTCAGCAGCGTCAATCAGCCCCAGCATTTT,CASSFSSVNQPQHF
TRBD1,TRBV27,TRBJ2-2,NA,TGTGCCAGCAGTCCTACAGGGGGGTCCGGGGAGCTGTTTTTT,CASSPTGGSGELFF
NA,TRBV2,TRBJ1-2,NA,TGTGCCAGCAGTGCCCTTAACTATGGCTACACCTTC,CASSALNYGYTF
NA,TRBV7-9,TRBJ1-1,NA,TGTGCCAGCAGCTTCTCGTCAGGCGGGGCTTTCTTT,CASSFSSGGAFF
NA,TRBV6-6,TRBJ2-2,NA,TGTGCCAGCCAGGACTCCCTTAGGCGCACCGGGGAGCTGTTTTTT,CASQDSLRRTGELFF
NA,TRBV11-2,TRBJ2-2,NA,TGTGCCAGCAGCTTAGAGGGGGACTGGTACTCCGGGGAGCTGTTTTTT,CASSLEGDWYSGELFF
TRBD1,TRBV6-5,TRBJ1-1,NA,TGTGCCAGCAGTGAAGGGGACAGGGGGGCTTTCTTT,CASSEGDRGAFF
NA,TRBV11-3,TRBJ1-1,NA,TGTGCCAGCAGCTCTGACAGCTTGAACACTGAAGCTTTCTTT,CASSSDSLNTEAFF
TRBD2,TRBV30,TRBJ2-5,NA,TGTGCCTGGGGACTAGCGGTCCAAGAGACCCAGTACTTC,CAWGLAVQETQYF
TRBD1,TRBV7-9,TRBJ2-3,NA,TGTGCCAGCAGCTCTACAGGGGACAGCACAGATACGCAGTATTTT,CASSSTGDSTDTQYF
TRBD2,TRBV10-3,TRBJ2-1,NA,TGTGCCCTTAGTAGCGGGGTCTACAATGAGCAGTTCTTC,CALSSGVYNEQFF
TRBD1,TRBV12-5,TRBJ2-3,NA,TGTGCTAGTGGTTTGGTATTCAAGTTGACAGGGAGCACAGATACGCAGTATTTT,CASGLVFKLTGSTDTQYF
TRBD2,TRBV29-1,TRBJ2-7,NA,TGCAGCGTTATGACTAGCGGGGGGGCTTACGAGCAGTACTTC,CSVMTSGGAYEQYF